This entry describes one TCR beta chain. Data came from immunoSEQ multiplex PCR; TCRdb stores just in-frame clones and leaves some out. The sample records 110,000 to 150,000 clones, 75% to 95% being singletons. This entry comes from a study of control samples from healthy donors and cancer patients. Trimming stripped 0 bases from V and 4 bases from J, with 10 bases between. Germline CDR1 reads SGHDT; CDR2 reads YYEEEE. The CDR3 is made up of 14 amino acids. The sequence came from a man aged 18 to 35 in good health. The V call is TRBV5-6, the J call TRBJ1-2; perhaps TRBD1 as D (6 bases). Sequenced material: blood. CDR3 sequence: CASSLAGVAYGYTF. The CDR3 bases are TGTGCCAGCAGCTTGGCAGGGGTGGCCTATGGCTACACCTTC.